A selection of T cell receptor delta chains follows, all from one sample in a study of Vδ1+ human thymocytes. TCRdb re-analyzed the multiplex PCR reads via CATT. Of approximately 24,000 delta-chain clones in the sample, 7.4% were seen once. Sequenced: Vdelta1+ gamma-delta thymocytes from the thymus. The receptor source for this set is a girl in the first two years of life who had congenital heart surgery. The conserved cysteine and the conserved F or W are not part of the CDR3 here.

v_gene: TRDV1
j_gene: TRDJ1
CDR3aa: ALGGCPVLGDNNKLI

v_gene: TRDV1
j_gene: TRDJ1
CDR3aa: ALGEPSLLLYWGSTDKLI

v_gene: TRDV2
j_gene: TRDJ1
CDR3aa: ACTQGDKLI

v_gene: TRDV1
j_gene: TRDJ1
CDR3aa: ALGEPSSKLI

v_gene: TRDV1
j_gene: TRDJ1
CDR3aa: ALGLCLVPVSHTDKPI

v_gene: TRDV1
j_gene: TRDJ1
CDR3aa: ALGCLGGHTDKLI

v_gene: TRDV1
j_gene: TRDJ1
CDR3aa: ALGVGITDKLI

v_gene: TRDV1
j_gene: TRDJ1
CDR3aa: ALGGWFGDKPLYTDKLI

v_gene: TRDV1
j_gene: TRDJ1
CDR3aa: ALGEGKLI

v_gene: TRDV1
j_gene: TRDJ1
CDR3aa: ALGENEAKIPRTGPGATDKLI

v_gene: TRDV2
j_gene: TRDJ1
CDR3aa: ACDPREDTDKLI

v_gene: TRDV1
j_gene: TRDJ1
CDR3aa: ALGEHPVLGDTRLTDKLI

v_gene: TRDV1
j_gene: TRDJ1
CDR3aa: APRDPRPRSYTDKLI

v_gene: TRDV1
j_gene: TRDJ1
CDR3aa: ALGELVPTRVCAGGPPKYTDKLI

v_gene: TRDV1
j_gene: TRDJ1
CDR3aa: ALSQNLAGNGKSFGVRDNLRTGGFYTDKLI

v_gene: TRDV1
j_gene: TRDJ1
CDR3aa: ALGEIHGDPVEDKLI

v_gene: TRDV1
j_gene: TRDJ1
CDR3aa: ALGALPPRGGYTDKLI

v_gene: TRDV2
j_gene: TRDJ1
CDR3aa: ARDQALWGIRDDKLI

v_gene: TRDV1
j_gene: TRDJ1
CDR3aa: ALGELIQDWGIRRGTDKLI

v_gene: TRDV1
j_gene: TRDJ1
CDR3aa: ALGETHNWPALRDKQYTDKLI

v_gene: TRDV1
j_gene: TRDJ1
CDR3aa: ALGPHLVDLYTDKLI

v_gene: TRDV1
j_gene: TRDJ1
CDR3aa: ALVGLSPTDKLI

v_gene: TRDV1
j_gene: TRDJ1
CDR3aa: ALGELPFLPTSPYWGIQGAGDKLI

v_gene: TRDV1
j_gene: TRDJ1
CDR3aa: ALGETATGGYLSSTDKLI

v_gene: TRDV1
j_gene: TRDJ1
CDR3aa: ALGGFNTDKLI

v_gene: TRDV1
j_gene: TRDJ1
CDR3aa: ALGEGSHYWERLRTDKLI

v_gene: TRDV1
j_gene: TRDJ1
CDR3aa: ALGELRSRGTNTDKLI

v_gene: TRDV1
j_gene: TRDJ1
CDR3aa: ALALKSDCTDKLI

v_gene: TRDV1
j_gene: TRDJ1
CDR3aa: ALGSGGSLEFPYTDKLI

v_gene: TRDV1
j_gene: TRDJ1
CDR3aa: ALGEDPRDKGDKLI

v_gene: TRDV1
j_gene: TRDJ1
CDR3aa: ALGERFRGRVRFDKLI

v_gene: TRDV1
j_gene: TRDJ1
CDR3aa: ALGEPSTGGPLLLYTDKLI